This TCR beta chain was profiled in a study of T cells in Graves' hyperthyroidism and ophthalmopathy. General observations from the study: Among thyroid clonotypes expanded above 0.001, most also appeared in blood.

Notes on this clonotype: The antigen is unknown.

Amplification of TCR beta CDR3 regions was performed using RNA transcripts as template. With the HTBI primer set, the TCR CDR3 went through a first round of RT-PCR. TCRdb passed the multiplex PCR reads through MiXCR, listing each CDR3 protein once. The sample has approximately 530,000 distinct CDR3 sequences, 15% to 20% seen once. Subjects with ophthalmopathy showed a Clinical Activity Score no lower than 3, a NOSPECS grade no lower than 4, and a duration shorter than 3 months. This CDR3 is built from 16 residues. The V gene lost 2 bases and the J gene lost 8 bases, with 19 bases spanning the gap. Germline lookup yields CDR1 SGHTA and CDR2 FQGNSA.

The V call is TRBV7-2, the J call TRBJ2-1; maybe TRBD1 (5 bases). The sequence came from a man between 35 and 55 years old with Graves' ophthalmopathy. Sequencing was carried out using blood. CDR3 DNA: TGTGCCAGCAGCTTAAACTCCGCAGGGCTGGGGTATGAGCAGTTCTTC. This sequence encodes CASSLNSAGLGYEQFF.